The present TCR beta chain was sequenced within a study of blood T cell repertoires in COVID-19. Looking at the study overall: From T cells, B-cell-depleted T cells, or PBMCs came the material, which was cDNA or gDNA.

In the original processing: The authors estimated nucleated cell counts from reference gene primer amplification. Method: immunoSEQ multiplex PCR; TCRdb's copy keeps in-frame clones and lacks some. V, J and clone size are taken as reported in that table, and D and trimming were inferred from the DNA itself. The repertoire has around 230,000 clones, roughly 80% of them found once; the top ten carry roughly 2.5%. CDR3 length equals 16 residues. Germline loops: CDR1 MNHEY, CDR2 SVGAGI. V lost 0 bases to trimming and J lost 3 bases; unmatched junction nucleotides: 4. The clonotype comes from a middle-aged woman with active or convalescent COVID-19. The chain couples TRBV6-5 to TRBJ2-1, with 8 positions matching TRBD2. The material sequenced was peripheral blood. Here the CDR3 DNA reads TGTGCCAGCAGTTACTCGATCGGGGGGGACTACAATGAGCAGTTCTTC. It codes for CASSYSIGGDYNEQFF.